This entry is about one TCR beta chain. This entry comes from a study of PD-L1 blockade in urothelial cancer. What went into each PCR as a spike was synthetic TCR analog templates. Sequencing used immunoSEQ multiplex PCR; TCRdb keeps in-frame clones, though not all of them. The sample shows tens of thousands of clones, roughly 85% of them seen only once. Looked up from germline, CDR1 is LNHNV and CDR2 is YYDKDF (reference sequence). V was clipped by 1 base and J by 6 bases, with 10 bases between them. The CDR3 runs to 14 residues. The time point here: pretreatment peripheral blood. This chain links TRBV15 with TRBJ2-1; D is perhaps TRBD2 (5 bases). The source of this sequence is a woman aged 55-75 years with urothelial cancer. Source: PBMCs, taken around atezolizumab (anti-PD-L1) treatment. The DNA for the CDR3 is TGTGCCACCAGCAGAGGACGGGAATTCAATGAGCAGTTCTTC. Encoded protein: CATSRGREFNEQFF.